Listed below are T cell receptor beta chains from one sample, sequenced in a study of blood T cell repertoires in COVID-19. Produced via immunoSEQ multiplex PCR; TCRdb's table is partial and in-frame only. The sample lists 180,000 or so clones; more than 80% were seen once. The sample comprised peripheral blood. The source is a woman aged 55-70 years with acute or convalescent COVID-19. Both conserved end residues are part of each CDR3. Each record gives: V gene, clone size, J gene, D gene, CDR3 protein, CDR3 DNA. D genes are given only for firm matches. Rows give clone size only sometimes, using once, few, many, or a class for an expanded clone.

TRBV19,.,TRBJ1-5,.,CASRSGEMQPQHF,TGTGCCAGTAGATCAGGGGAAATGCAGCCCCAGCATTTT
TRBV3-1/TRBV3-2,.,TRBJ2-2,.,CASSQAGATNTGELFF,TGTGCCAGCAGCCAAGCGGGAGCTACGAACACCGGGGAGCTGTTTTTT
TRBV5-1,once,TRBJ2-1,TRBD2,CASSAGTSRNEQFF,TGCGCCAGCAGCGCCGGGACTAGCCGCAATGAGCAGTTCTTC
TRBV28,.,TRBJ1-4,TRBD1,CASSSSGTGNEKLFF,TGTGCCAGCAGTTCGTCCGGGACAGGCAATGAAAAACTGTTTTTT
TRBV6-1,.,TRBJ1-2,.,CASSEETYTGYTF,TGTGCCAGCAGTGAAGAGACATACACAGGCTACACCTTC
TRBV6-5,.,TRBJ1-1,TRBD1,CASSYGTGVTEAFF,TGTGCCAGCAGTTACGGGACAGGAGTCACTGAAGCTTTCTTT
TRBV3-1/TRBV3-2,.,TRBJ1-3,.,CASSQVARNTIYF,TGTGCCAGCAGCCAAGTGGCCAGAAACACCATATATTTT
TRBV4-1,few,TRBJ1-5,.,CASSQEPFGGRLSGQPQHF,TGCGCCAGCAGCCAAGAACCCTTCGGGGGGCGACTATCTGGACAGCCCCAGCATTTT
TRBV2,few,TRBJ2-6,.,CASSRQVSGANVLTF,TGTGCCAGCAGTCGACAGGTTTCTGGGGCCAACGTCCTGACTTTC
TRBV28,.,TRBJ2-7,.,CASSPVGRYEQYF,TGTGCCAGCAGTCCGGTCGGTCGCTACGAGCAGTACTTC
TRBV10-3,.,TRBJ2-4,.,CAISGGDSSIQYF,TGTGCCATCAGTGGTGGGGACTCTTCCATTCAGTACTTC
TRBV6-6,few,TRBJ2-7,.,CASKTGSFGSYEQYF,TGTGCCAGCAAAACAGGGAGCTTTGGCTCCTACGAGCAGTACTTC
TRBV14,.,TRBJ1-2,.,CASSQDRGRDDYGYTF,TGTGCCAGCAGCCAAGATAGGGGCAGGGATGACTATGGCTACACCTTC
TRBV3-1/TRBV3-2,.,TRBJ2-1,.,CASSQVKGPGNEQFF,TGTGCCAGCAGCCAAGTTAAGGGGCCTGGCAATGAGCAGTTCTTC
TRBV7-9,.,TRBJ1-2,.,CASSSKTGLAGYTF,TGTGCCAGCAGCTCTAAGACAGGACTGGCTGGCTACACCTTC
TRBV2,.,TRBJ1-1,.,CASKSGEGTIEAFF,TGTGCCAGCAAGTCAGGGGAGGGGACTATCGAAGCTTTCTTT
TRBV15,.,TRBJ2-2,TRBD2,CATSRVGAGGNTGELFF,TGTGCCACCAGCAGAGTCGGCGCGGGAGGGAACACCGGGGAGCTGTTTTTT
TRBV19,.,TRBJ1-1,.,CASQGIGTEAFF,TGTGCCAGCCAGGGAATTGGCACTGAAGCTTTCTTT
TRBV11-2,.,TRBJ1-2,.,CASSATPGGLYGYTF,TGTGCCAGCAGCGCAACTCCGGGGGGACTTTATGGCTACACCTTC
TRBV9,.,TRBJ1-6,TRBD1,CASSATGVNNSPLHF,TGTGCCAGCAGCGCGACAGGGGTTAATAATTCACCCCTCCACTTT
TRBV30,once,TRBJ1-1,.,CAWSGQANTEAFF,TGTGCCTGGAGTGGGCAGGCGAACACTGAAGCTTTCTTT
TRBV3-1/TRBV3-2,.,TRBJ1-4,.,CASSGSGRQLFF,TGTGCCAGTTCGGGGAGTGGAAGACAACTGTTTTTT
TRBV6-5,once,TRBJ2-1,.,CAIKRAAGDEQFF,TGTGCCATAAAGCGGGCCGCCGGAGATGAGCAGTTCTTC
TRBV11-3,few,TRBJ2-2,.,CASSPFSGWRRSTGELFF,TGTGCCAGCAGCCCGTTTAGCGGCTGGAGGAGGTCCACCGGGGAGCTGTTTTTT
TRBV7-9,.,TRBJ1-5,TRBD1,CASSLTDRDQPQHF,TGTGCCAGCAGCTTAACAGACAGGGATCAGCCCCAGCATTTT
TRBV3-1/TRBV3-2,.,TRBJ2-1,TRBD2,CASSLRGSGRGDNEQFF,TGTGCCAGCAGCTTGAGAGGTAGCGGGAGGGGGGACAATGAGCAGTTCTTC
TRBV5-1,few,TRBJ2-1,TRBD1,CASSFMTGRPHNEQFF,TGCGCCAGCAGCTTCATGACAGGGCGACCCCACAATGAGCAGTTCTTC
TRBV6-5,medium-sized,TRBJ1-4,TRBD1,CASSYWTGDEKLFF,TGTGCCAGCAGTTACTGGACAGGGGACGAAAAACTGTTTTTT